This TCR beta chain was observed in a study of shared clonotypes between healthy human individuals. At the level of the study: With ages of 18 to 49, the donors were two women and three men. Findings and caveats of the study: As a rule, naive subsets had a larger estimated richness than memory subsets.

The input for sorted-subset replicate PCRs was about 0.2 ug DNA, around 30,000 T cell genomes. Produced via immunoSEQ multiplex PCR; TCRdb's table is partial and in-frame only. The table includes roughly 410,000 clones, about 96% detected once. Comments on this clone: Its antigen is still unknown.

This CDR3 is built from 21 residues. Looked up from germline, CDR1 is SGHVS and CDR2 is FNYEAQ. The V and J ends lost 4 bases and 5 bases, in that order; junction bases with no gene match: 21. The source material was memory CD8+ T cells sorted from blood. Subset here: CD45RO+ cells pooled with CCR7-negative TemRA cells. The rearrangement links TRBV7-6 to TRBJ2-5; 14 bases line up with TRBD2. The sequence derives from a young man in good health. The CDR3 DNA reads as TGTGCCAGCAGCTCAAAGAGTCCCGGGACTAGCGGGAGAGTGAACTGGGAGACCCAGTACTTC. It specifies CASSSKSPGTSGRVNWETQYF. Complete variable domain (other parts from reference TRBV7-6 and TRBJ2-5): GAGVSQSPRYKVTKRGQDVALRCDPISGHVSLYWYRQALGQGPEFLTYFNYEAQQDKSGLPNDRFSAERPEGSISTLTIQRTEQRDSAMYRCASSSKSPGTSGRVNWETQYFGPGTRLLVL.